This paragraph reports one TCR beta chain. The target of this receptor is not known. No base-level quality is on record; no much larger clone is a single base apart. This entry belongs to a study of control samples from healthy donors and cancer patients (dated by TCRdb to 2020 to 2021). Trimming removed 0 bases from V and 4 bases from J, leaving 6 bases between the germline ends. Per the germline V gene (reference sequence), PRHDT is the CDR1 and FYEKMQ is the CDR2. Inclusive of the bounding cysteine and phenylalanine, the CDR3 is 14 residues long. CDR3 DNA only is kept here, 42 bases in frame from base 1. Libraries were built with the immunoSEQ multiplex PCR assay. In TCRdb, the immuneACCESS table is reduced to in-frame sequences with V and J assigned. These tables do not hold every clone; where another copy was compared, an unresolved V gene accounts for under half, and the others remain unexplained. The sample has around 150,000 clones on record, around 88% of them singletons. 1.5% to 2% of the sample comes from the top ten.

This sequence was found in a young man in good health. Sequencing used blood. Here the chain combines TRBV13 and TRBJ1-4; a confident D gene designation cannot be given. The DNA sequence reads TGTGCCAGCAGCTTAGGAGGGATTAATGAAAAACTGTTTTTT. This encodes CASSLGGINEKLFF.